The 30 T cell receptor beta chains below were found in one sample sequenced in a study of spatial heterogeneity in lung cancer. TCRdb independently ran MiXCR on the 5' RACE reads; one entry per CDR3 protein. In the table there are more than 10,000 distinct CDR3 sequences, about 5% of which are singletons. Stated time point: sample taken at primary tumor resection. Sequencing of whole RNA from tumor, nontumor lung or frozen PBMC involved no sorting. This sample comprised lung tumor tissue, obtained at surgery. These receptor sequences come from a human donor with early-stage non-small cell lung cancer.

By share, this clonotype ranks as medium-sized (0.01 to 0.1%). This beta chain appears as a stray read in a library generated for alpha chains; its size is not informative. V and J are TRBV10-3 and TRBJ1-5; D gene uncertain. Trimming left V 7 bases short and J 4 bases short, with 11 bases between. CDR1 is ENHRY, CDR2 SYGVKD, per germline. This CDR3 is built from 13 residues. In DNA form, the CDR3 reads TGTGCCATCACGGGCAGCGAAAATCAGCCCCAGCATTTT. Its translation: CAITGSENQPQHF.

Many counts were recorded for this clonotype. This beta chain came through as a stray read in a library set up for alpha chains, and its size says little. The CDR3 DNA reads as TGTGCCGCGGGACGGGTGTATTTT. This gives the protein CAAGRVYF. The J gene is TRBJ2-3, the V gene TRBV6-2 or TRBV6-3; the D gene is possibly TRBD2 (6 bases). The CDR3 covers 8 residues. Germline lookup yields CDR1 MNHEY and CDR2 SVGEGT. V was pared by 11 bases and J by 14 bases, with 11 bases between.

As for this clonotype: This beta chain is an off-target read within a library intended for alpha chains, so its frequency means little. The J gene is TRBJ2-1, the V gene TRBV9; no reliable D call. There are 15 residues in the CDR3. The ends were cut back, 4 bases at V and 0 bases at J, with 11 bases in the middle. CDR1 and CDR2 (germline): SGDLS, YYNGEE. The CDR3 bases are TGTGCCAGCAGCCCGACTCCAAGCTCCTACAATGAGCAGTTCTTC. It codes for CASSPTPSSYNEQFF.

This clonotype was recorded many times. The size of this beta chain means little, since it is a stray read in a library made for alpha chains. The chain employs TRBV12-3 or TRBV12-4 and TRBJ1-2, with unresolved D. V lost 5 bases and J lost 5, with 18 bases in between. The CDR3 sequence is 15 residues long. The CDR3 reads CASSRGFETRYGYTF. The CDR3 DNA reads as TGTGCCAGCAGTCGCGGGTTCGAGACGCGGTATGGCTACACCTTC.

This clonotype was recorded at least ten times. Because this beta chain is a stray read in a library intended to capture alpha chains, its abundance should not be given much weight. V and J are TRBV4-3 and TRBJ2-2, with no clear D. Germline assignment: CDR1 LGHNA and CDR2 YSLEER. V was trimmed by 6 bases and J by 4 bases, leaving 12 bases between them. CDR3 length equals 14 residues. The CDR3 DNA reads as TGCGCCAGCAGGTTGCGGCCGGGCACCGGGGAGCTGTTTTTT. Protein: CASRLRPGTGELFF.

Comments on this clonotype: This beta chain is a stray read from a library made for alpha chains; its abundance is not meaningful. The chain employs TRBV16 and TRBJ1-1; D is undetermined. V lost 3 bases and J 0 bases, leaving 11 bases between the germline ends. The CDR3 is 15 residues long. CDR1 KGHSY and CDR2 FQNENV come from the germline V gene. As DNA, the CDR3 is TGTGCCAGCAGCCAGGATCCGCTGGTGAACACTGAAGCTTTCTTT. Protein sequence: CASSQDPLVNTEAFF.

This clonotype was counted at least ten times. This beta chain appears as a stray read in a library generated for alpha chains; its size is not informative. V gene TRBV6-5 combines with J gene TRBJ2-5; 11 nucleotides align to TRBD2. Germline V gene lookup returns CDR1 MNHEY and CDR2 SVGAGI. CDR3 size: 15 residues. V shed 6 bases, J shed 7 bases, and the junction held 10 bases outside the gene matches. The CDR3 loop reads CASSPGTSGGGTQYF. CDR3 coding DNA: TGTGCCAGCAGCCCCGGGACTAGCGGAGGAGGGACCCAGTACTTC.

This clonotype came up a few times. Little can be read into the size of this beta chain, an off-target read in a library designed for alpha chains. This rearrangement joins TRBV6-2 or TRBV6-3 to TRBJ2-7; D is undetermined. Germline values: CDR1 MNHEY, CDR2 SVGEGT. The CDR3 runs 14 residues. V was shortened by 1 base and J by 5 bases, with 12 bases between the two germline ends. The CDR3 DNA reads as TGTGCCAGCAGTTACTTGCGGCGAGAGGACGAGCAGTACTTC. Protein product: CASSYLRREDEQYF.

This clonotype occurred many times. A library prepared for alpha chains yielded this beta chain as an off-target read; its size is of little meaning. The chain carries TRBV20-1 and TRBJ1-2, with a tentative D call TRBD1 (5 bases). This CDR3 has 12 residues. V dropped 6 bases and J dropped 4 bases, with 12 bases sitting between them. Looked up from germline, CDR1 is DFQATT and CDR2 is SNEGSKA (reference sequence). CDR3 in DNA: TGCAGTGCCGCCTCAGGGAGCTATGGCTACACCTTC. Residues: CSAASGSYGYTF.

As concerns this clonotype: This beta chain is an unintended read in a library built for alpha chains; its size means little. The chain joins TRBV12-3 or TRBV12-4 to TRBJ2-4, with 10 bases lining up with TRBD2. The CDR3 contains 13 residues. Germline trimming cut 1 base from V and 11 bases from J; bases unmatched to any gene: 2. In DNA form, the CDR3 reads TGTGCCAGCAGTTTAGTCCTAGCGGGAGTTCAGTACTTC. As protein: CASSLVLAGVQYF.

This clonotype was seen only a few times. In a library made to pick up alpha chains, this beta chain is a stray read with a size that means little. The rearrangement links TRBV18 to TRBJ2-7; D is tentatively TRBD1 or TRBD2 (5 bases each). V lost 6 bases and J 7 bases, leaving 13 bases between the germline ends. CDR3 length: 12 residues. Germline CDR1 is KGHSH and CDR2 is LQKENI. The CDR3 is CASSTGTSEQYF. CDR3 nucleotides: TGTGCCAGCTCTACCGGGACGAGTGAGCAGTACTTC.

This clonotype was seen at least ten times. This beta chain was picked up by a library intended for alpha chains and is off target, so its count carries little meaning. The chain recombines TRBV28 with TRBJ1-2; D is undetermined. V was pared by 7 bases and J by 3 bases, with 15 bases between. Germline V gives CDR1 MDHEN, CDR2 SYDVKM. The CDR3 loop spans 14 amino acids. CDR3 nucleotide sequence: TGTGCCAGCATCCTTTCTGGGTCCTACTATGGCTACACCTTC. This translates into CASILSGSYYGYTF.

In this sample, this clonotype turned up many times. Since the library was made to target alpha chains, this beta chain is a stray read and its abundance is not meaningful. The V gene is TRBV2, the J gene TRBJ2-1; D is unresolved. V gave up 3 bases and J gave up 9 bases, with 9 bases separating them. CDR1 is SNHLY, CDR2 FYNNEI, per germline. The CDR3 spans 12 residues. Written as DNA, the CDR3 is TGTGCCAGCAGTGACATGTCGGTTGAGCAGTTCTTC. It specifies CASSDMSVEQFF.

This clonotype has ten or more counts. The size of this beta chain means little, since it is a stray read in a library made for alpha chains. The chain couples TRBV5-6 to TRBJ2-7, with 7 bases identical to TRBD1. This CDR3 comprises 16 residues. Germline lookup yields CDR1 SGHDT and CDR2 YYEEEE. Unmatched junction bases numbered 8, after V lost 0 bases and J lost 2 bases. The CDR3 nucleotides read TGTGCCAGCAGCTTGGAGGCAGGGGGTGACCCCTACGAGCAGTACTTC. It encodes CASSLEAGGDPYEQYF.

Concerning this clonotype itself: The library was designed around alpha chains, so this beta chain is a stray read whose abundance carries little weight. V and J are TRBV19 and TRBJ1-3; D uncertain. The germline V and J ends were trimmed by 5 bases and 0 bases, with 11 bases remaining between them. The CDR3 covers 15 residues. The germline CDR1 and CDR2 sequences are LNHDA and SQIVND (reference sequence). As DNA, the CDR3 is TGTGCCAGTAGTCCGCGAGGAGACTCTGGAAACACCATATATTTT. Its translation is CASSPRGDSGNTIYF.

To note about this clonotype: Within a library made for alpha chains, this beta chain is off target, and its count is uninformative. The chain carries TRBV7-2 and TRBJ1-1; D is ambiguous. CDR1 and CDR2 from the germline V gene are SGHTA and FQGNSA. The CDR3 is 12 amino acids. With 4 bases removed from V and 7 bases from J, the gap between germline ends came to 10 bases. In DNA, the CDR3 is TGTGCCAGCAGCTCCACGAGTTTTGAAGCTTTCTTT. This translates into CASSSTSFEAFF.

At least ten counts were recorded for this clonotype. Because this beta chain is a stray read in a library intended to capture alpha chains, its abundance should not be given much weight. This chain uses TRBV7-2 with TRBJ2-7; possibly TRBD1 for D (7 bases). This CDR3 has 12 amino acids. From germline, CDR1 is SGHTA and CDR2 FQGNSA. V lost 2 bases and J lost 12, with 14 bases in between. In nucleotides, the CDR3 is TGTGCCAGCAGCTTAAGACAGGGACTCCCGTACTTC. Protein product: CASSLRQGLPYF.

This clonotype was recorded at least ten times. This beta chain is a stray sequence in a library constructed for alpha chains; its clone size is not meaningful. V is TRBV10-3 and J is TRBJ2-3; 10 bases match TRBD2. Germline CDR1 ENHRY, CDR2 SYGVKD. The CDR3 runs to 18 residues. V lost 0 bases to trimming and J lost 5 bases; unmatched junction nucleotides: 11. CDR3 nucleotide sequence: TGTGCCATCAGTGAGTCGACTCAAAGCGGGGGGGCCGGAGATACGCAGTATTTT. The encoded protein is CAISESTQSGGAGDTQYF.

This clonotype appeared many times. The size of this beta chain means little, since it is a stray read in a library made for alpha chains. V and J are TRBV6-5 and TRBJ1-6, with 9 bases fitting TRBD1. In germline, CDR1 is MNHEY, CDR2 SVGAGI. CDR3 length: 13 amino acids. V shed 7 bases and J 10 bases; nucleotides not matched to a gene: 5. CDR3 sequence reads: CASNGQGHSPLHF. In nucleotides, the CDR3 is TGTGCCAGCAACGGACAGGGGCACTCACCCCTCCACTTT.

This clonotype was detected many times. In a library made to pick up alpha chains, this beta chain is a stray read with a size that means little. V usage is TRBV12-3 or TRBV12-4 and J usage is TRBJ2-6; TRBD1 matches at 8 bases. This CDR3 comprises 16 residues. V lost 5 bases to trimming and J lost 0 bases; unmatched junction nucleotides: 3. The CDR3 here is CASSRTGSSGANVLTF. In nucleotides, the CDR3 is TGTGCCAGCAGTCGGACAGGGTCCTCTGGGGCCAACGTCCTGACTTTC.

The table lists this clonotype with many counts. The size of this beta chain means little, since it is a stray read in a library made for alpha chains. The chain is built from TRBV12-3 or TRBV12-4 and TRBJ2-2; the D call may be TRBD1 or TRBD2 (5 bases each). This CDR3 spans 13 amino acids. V shed 3 bases and J shed 7 bases, with 9 bases lying between them. The CDR3 loop is CASSLGTFGELFF. DNA of the CDR3: TGTGCCAGCAGTTTGGGGACGTTCGGGGAGCTGTTTTTT.

This clonotype was seen ten or more times. This beta chain lies outside the target of a library built for alpha chains; its clone size means little. This sequence joins TRBV7-9 and TRBJ2-1; 7 bases align to TRBD2. V lost 1 base to trimming and J lost 7 bases; unmatched junction nucleotides: 13. CDR3 length: 17 residues. Germline loops: CDR1 SEHNR, CDR2 FQNEAQ (reference sequence). CDR3 sequence reads: CASSLGDGRHARNEQFF. The CDR3, as DNA: TGTGCCAGCAGCTTAGGTGACGGGAGGCACGCCCGGAATGAGCAGTTCTTC.

This clonotype was detected ten times or more. Because this beta chain is a stray read in a library intended to capture alpha chains, its abundance should not be given much weight. V gene TRBV7-2 combines with J gene TRBJ1-1; unclear D gene. The CDR3 extends over 16 amino acids. Trimming removed 1 base at V and 0 bases at J, with 12 bases between. The germline gives CDR1 SGHTA, CDR2 FQGNSA. DNA of the CDR3: TGTGCCAGCAGCTTAGGAAGTGGCCAGATGAACACTGAAGCTTTCTTT. This gives the protein CASSLGSGQMNTEAFF.

In this sample, this clonotype turned up many times. Within a library made for alpha chains, this beta chain is off target, and its count is uninformative. The chain has TRBV20-1 and TRBJ1-1; D might be TRBD1 (5 bases). This CDR3 has 15 residues. Trimming took 1 base from V and 0 from J, leaving 12 bases between them. The germline gives CDR1 DFQATT, CDR2 SNEGSKA (reference sequence). CDR3 region: CSARGGAGLNTEAFF. Written as DNA, the CDR3 is TGCAGTGCTAGAGGTGGGGCAGGTCTGAACACTGAAGCTTTCTTT.

This clonotype was counted many times. Found in a library prepared for alpha chains, this beta chain is an off-target read, and its abundance has little meaning. The chain links TRBV18 to TRBJ2-1, with TRBD2 matching over 8 bases. The ends lost 2 bases at V and 7 bases at J; junction bases unmatched: 7. From germline, CDR1 is KGHSH and CDR2 LQKENI. The CDR3 has 15 residues. The CDR3 protein is CASSPTSGARNEQFF. CDR3 in DNA: TGTGCCAGCTCACCAACTAGCGGAGCCAGGAATGAGCAGTTCTTC.

Ten or more counts support this clonotype. Since the library was made to target alpha chains, this beta chain is a stray read and its abundance is not meaningful. This chain connects TRBV7-9 to TRBJ2-5, with a possible D match to TRBD2 (6 bases). The CDR3 length is 16 residues. V was trimmed by 1 base and J by 3 bases, leaving 15 bases between them. Germline V gene data show CDR1 as SEHNR and CDR2 as FQNEAQ (reference sequence). CDR3: CASSLGVSGSEETQYF. CDR3 in DNA: TGTGCCAGCAGCTTAGGAGTTAGCGGTAGCGAAGAGACCCAGTACTTC.

This clonotype was found many times. The junction departs from germline at one end; a sequencing error may be responsible. This beta chain lies outside the target of a library built for alpha chains; its clone size means little. The V gene is TRBV7-7, the J gene TRBJ1-1; D call uncertain. CDR1 is SSHAT, CDR2 FNYEAQ, per germline (reference sequence). CDR3 length: 13 amino acids. In nucleotides, the CDR3 is TGTGCTAGCAGCGCAGACCTGAACACTGAAGCTTTCTTT. This encodes CASSADLNTEAFF.

This clonotype was recorded at least ten times. For a library built for alpha chains, this beta chain is a stray read; little rests on its size. The rearrangement uses TRBV6-2 or TRBV6-3 and TRBJ2-1; TRBD2 agrees at 8 bases. Trimming at V came to 7 bases and at J to 2 bases, leaving 13 bases not matched to a gene. Germline CDR1 and CDR2: MNHEY and SVGEGT. CDR3 size: 17 residues. The CDR3 spells CASTDTIGTRTYNEQFF. DNA for the CDR3: TGTGCCAGCACAGATACTATAGGGACTAGAACCTACAATGAGCAGTTCTTC.

This clonotype has a count of ten or more. This beta chain is an unintended read in a library built for alpha chains; its size means little. V usage is TRBV5-6 and J usage is TRBJ1-1; D unresolved. The V gene's germline CDR1 is SGHDT and CDR2 YYEEEE. V lost 5 bases to trimming and J lost 3 bases, with 5 bases between them. The CDR3 extends over 11 amino acids. The CDR3 region has the DNA TGTGCCAGCAGTAGGTACACTGAAGCTTTCTTT. Its translation: CASSRYTEAFF.

This clonotype was seen at least ten times. This beta chain appears as a stray read in a library generated for alpha chains; its size is not informative. The chain links TRBV27 to TRBJ2-7; the D gene is possibly TRBD1 (6 bases). Trimming took off 1 base at V and 4 bases at J, with 11 bases between the two ends. The germline V gene encodes CDR1 MNHEY and CDR2 SMNVEV (reference sequence). This CDR3 has 14 residues. The CDR3 DNA is TGTGCCAGCAGTTTATTTCAGGGGCTATACGAGCAGTACTTC. It yields the protein CASSLFQGLYEQYF.